The T cell receptor (beta chain) under discussion was sequenced for a study of identical twins. Study-level findings and limits: For out-of-frame beta sequences, excess twin sharing was weaker.

Turning to this clonotype: Its antigen remains unidentified.

V lost 3 bases, J lost 5 bases, and 14 bases lay in between. The CDR3 contains 14 residues. Looked up from germline, CDR1 is SEHNR and CDR2 is FQNEAQ (reference sequence). TCRdb itself ran the 5' RACE reads through MiXCR, one entry per CDR3 protein. The table records some 660,000 distinct CDR3 sequences, roughly 8% of them present only once. The sample also formed part of further work on yellow fever vaccine responses in identical twins.

This receptor was taken from a woman aged 18-29 years in good health. The chain joins TRBV7-9 to TRBJ2-7, with D perhaps TRBD1 or TRBD2 (6 bases each). The sequencing input was PBMCs. CDR3 sequence reads: CASSFGGLLDEQYF. The CDR3 DNA sequence: TGTGCCAGCAGCTTTGGGGGGCTATTGGACGAGCAGTACTTC.